This T cell receptor beta chain was found in a study of tissue T cells after allogeneic stem cell transplantation. On this clone: Gene names follow the mouse nomenclature. The read comes to an end 1 residue before the CDR3 does, leaving the germline J gene to fill in the end.

Using immunoSEQ multiplex PCR, the repertoire was profiled, and TCRdb retains in-frame clones only, with some absent. This table has 20,000 to 25,000 clones, about 70% appearing once. Per the germline V gene, CDR1 is LGHDT and CDR2 is YNNKQL (reference sequence). The CDR3 loop spans 14 amino acids. Trimming took off 4 bases at V and 0 bases at J, with 7 bases between the two ends. The receptor was isolated from a female BALB/c mouse in good health. This strain's MHC haplotype is H2-d. The sample comprised blood. The gene calls are TRBV4 and TRBJ1-5; maybe TRBD1 (6 bases). The covered CDR3 bases are TGTGCCAGCAGCTCCAGGGGTAACAACCAGGCTCCGCTT. Amino acid sequence: CASSSRGNNQAPL. The CDR3 reads in full as CASSSRGNNQAPLF.